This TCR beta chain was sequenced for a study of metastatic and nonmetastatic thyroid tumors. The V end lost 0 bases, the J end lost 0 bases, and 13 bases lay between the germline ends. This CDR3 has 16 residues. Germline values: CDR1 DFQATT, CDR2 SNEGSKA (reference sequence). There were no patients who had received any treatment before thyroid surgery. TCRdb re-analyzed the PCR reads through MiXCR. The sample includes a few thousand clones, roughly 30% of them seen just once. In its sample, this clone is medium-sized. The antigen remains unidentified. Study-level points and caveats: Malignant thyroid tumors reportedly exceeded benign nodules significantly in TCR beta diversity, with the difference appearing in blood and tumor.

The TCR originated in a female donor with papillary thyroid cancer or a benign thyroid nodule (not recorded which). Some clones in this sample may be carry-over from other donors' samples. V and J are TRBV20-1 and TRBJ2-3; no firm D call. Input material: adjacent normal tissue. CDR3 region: CSARDFMAGSTDTQYF. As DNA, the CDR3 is TGCAGTGCTAGAGATTTCATGGCCGGAAGCACAGATACGCAGTATTTT.